Given below is one TCR beta chain in context. This specimen belongs to a study of shared clonotypes between healthy human individuals. The repertoire was sequenced with immunoSEQ multiplex PCR; TCRdb's copy has only in-frame clones and lacks some. The sample has about 1 million clones, roughly 74% seen once. This CDR3 is built from 16 residues. Germline assignment: CDR1 SGHTS and CDR2 YDEGEE. Trimming cost V 4 bases and J 6 bases, with 23 bases left between them. This receptor was obtained from a man younger than 30 in good health. Some clones in this sample may be carry-over from other donors' samples. Sequencing input: memory CD4+ T cells from PBMCs. As to subset: CD45RA-negative fraction. The chain joins TRBV5-8 to TRBJ2-7; no clear D gene. The CDR3, as DNA: TGTGCCAGCAGCCAACGGGTTGGTGGGGTTACCTCCGAGCAGTACTTC. It codes for CASSQRVGGVTSEQYF.